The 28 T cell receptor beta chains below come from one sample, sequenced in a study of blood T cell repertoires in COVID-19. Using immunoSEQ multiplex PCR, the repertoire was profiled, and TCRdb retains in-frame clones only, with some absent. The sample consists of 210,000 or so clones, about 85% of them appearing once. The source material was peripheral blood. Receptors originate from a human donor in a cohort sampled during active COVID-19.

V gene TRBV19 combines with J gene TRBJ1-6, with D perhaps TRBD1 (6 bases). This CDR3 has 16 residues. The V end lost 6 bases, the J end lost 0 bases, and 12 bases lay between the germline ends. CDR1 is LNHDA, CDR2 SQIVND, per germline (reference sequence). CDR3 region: CASRAGASSYNSPLHF. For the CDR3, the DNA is TGTGCCAGTAGGGCAGGGGCAAGCTCCTATAATTCACCCCTCCACTTT.

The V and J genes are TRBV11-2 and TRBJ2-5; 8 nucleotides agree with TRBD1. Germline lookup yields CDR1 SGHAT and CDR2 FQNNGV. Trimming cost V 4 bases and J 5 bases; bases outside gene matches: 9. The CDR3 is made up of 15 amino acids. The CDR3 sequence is CASSSSTGVGETQYF. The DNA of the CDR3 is TGTGCCAGCAGCTCCTCGACAGGGGTGGGGGAGACCCAGTACTTC.

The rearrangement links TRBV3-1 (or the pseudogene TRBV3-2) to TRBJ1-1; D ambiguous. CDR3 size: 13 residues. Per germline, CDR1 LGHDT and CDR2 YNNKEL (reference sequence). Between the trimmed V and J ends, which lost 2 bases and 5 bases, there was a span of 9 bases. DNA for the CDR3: TGTGCCAGCAGCCAATTATCTGTTACTGAAGCTTTCTTT. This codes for CASSQLSVTEAFF.

CDR3 sequence reads: CASTRQGKFYEQYF. As DNA, the CDR3 is TGTGCCAGCACCAGACAGGGAAAATTCTACGAGCAGTACTTC. The rearrangement joins TRBV27 to TRBJ2-7; TRBD1 matches at 7 bases. J was trimmed by 3 bases and V by 7 bases; bases with no gene match: 9. The germline CDR1 and CDR2 sequences are MNHEY and SMNVEV (reference sequence). The CDR3 has 14 residues.

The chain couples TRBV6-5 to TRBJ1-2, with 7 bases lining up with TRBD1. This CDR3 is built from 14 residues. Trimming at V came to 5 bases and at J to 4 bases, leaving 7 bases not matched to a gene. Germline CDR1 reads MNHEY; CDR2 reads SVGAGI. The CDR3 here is CASSRDSVSYGYTF. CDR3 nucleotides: TGTGCCAGCAGTAGGGACAGTGTTAGCTATGGCTACACCTTC.

The CDR3 sequence is CASSGPGTGNGELFF. CDR3 in DNA: TGCGCCAGCAGCGGCCCCGGGACAGGAAACGGGGAGCTGTTTTTT. The V gene is TRBV5-1, the J gene TRBJ2-2; 8 bases fit TRBD1. The CDR3 length is 15 residues. Germline CDR1 SGHRS, CDR2 YFSETQ. V lost 4 bases, J lost 7 bases, and 9 bases stayed unmatched. Together with reference TRBV5-1 and TRBJ2-2, the CDR3 gives the full variable domain: KAGVTQTPRYLIKTRGQQVTLSCSPISGHRSVSWYQQTPGQGLQFLFEYFSETQRNKGNFPGRFSGRQFSNSRSEMNVSTLELGDSALYLCASSGPGTGNGELFFGEGSRLTVL.

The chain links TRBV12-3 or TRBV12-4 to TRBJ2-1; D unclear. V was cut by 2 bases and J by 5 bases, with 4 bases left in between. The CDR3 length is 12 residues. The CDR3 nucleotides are TGTGCCAGCAGTTTACGAGACAATGAGCAGTTCTTC. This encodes CASSLRDNEQFF.

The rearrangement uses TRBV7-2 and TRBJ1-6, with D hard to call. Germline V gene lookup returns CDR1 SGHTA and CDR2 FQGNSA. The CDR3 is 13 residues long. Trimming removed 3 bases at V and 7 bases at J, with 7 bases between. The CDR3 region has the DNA TGTGCCAGCAGCTTTAGCCGAAATTCACCCCTCCACTTT. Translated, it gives CASSFSRNSPLHF.

This CDR3 is CASSHSGGLIASKTQYF. The CDR3 bases are TGCGCCAGCAGTCATAGCGGGGGGTTAATTGCGTCGAAGACCCAGTACTTC. This sequence joins TRBV5-1 and TRBJ2-5; TRBD2 aligns across 10 bases. The ends lost 5 bases at V and 6 bases at J; junction bases unmatched: 16. CDR1 SGHRS and CDR2 YFSETQ come from the germline V gene. The CDR3 totals 17 residues.

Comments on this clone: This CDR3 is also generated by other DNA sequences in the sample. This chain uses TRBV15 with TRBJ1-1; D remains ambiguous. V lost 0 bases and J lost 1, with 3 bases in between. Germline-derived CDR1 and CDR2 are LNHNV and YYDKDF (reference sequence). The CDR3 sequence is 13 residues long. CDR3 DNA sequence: TGTGCCACCAGCAGAGATAGGAACACTGAAGCTTTCTTT. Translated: CATSRDRNTEAFF.

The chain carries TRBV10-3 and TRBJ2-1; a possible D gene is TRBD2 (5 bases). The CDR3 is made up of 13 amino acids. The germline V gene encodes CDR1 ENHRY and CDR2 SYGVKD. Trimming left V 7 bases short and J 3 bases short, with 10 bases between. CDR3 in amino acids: CAIKAADYNEQFF. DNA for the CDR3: TGTGCCATCAAAGCAGCGGACTACAATGAGCAGTTCTTC.

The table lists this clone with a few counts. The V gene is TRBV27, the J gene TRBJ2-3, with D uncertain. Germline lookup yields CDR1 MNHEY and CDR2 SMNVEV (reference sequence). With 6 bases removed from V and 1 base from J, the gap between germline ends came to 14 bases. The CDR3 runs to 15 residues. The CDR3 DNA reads TGTGCCAGCAGGCGCTTTACGTTCCGCACAGATACGCAGTATTTT. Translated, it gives CASRRFTFRTDTQYF.

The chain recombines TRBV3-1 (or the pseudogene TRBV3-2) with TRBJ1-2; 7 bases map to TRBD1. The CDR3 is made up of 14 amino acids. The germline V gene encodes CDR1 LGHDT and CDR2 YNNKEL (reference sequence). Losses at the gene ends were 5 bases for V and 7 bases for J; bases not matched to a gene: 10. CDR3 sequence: CASSSLGGESGYTF. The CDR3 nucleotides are TGTGCCAGCAGCTCCTTAGGGGGCGAGTCTGGCTACACCTTC.

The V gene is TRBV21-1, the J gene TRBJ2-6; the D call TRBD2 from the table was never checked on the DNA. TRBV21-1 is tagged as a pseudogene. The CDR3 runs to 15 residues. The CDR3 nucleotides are TGTGCCAGCAGCTCTACCGTTACTGGGGCCAACGTCCTGACTTTC. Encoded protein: CASSSTVTGANVLTF.

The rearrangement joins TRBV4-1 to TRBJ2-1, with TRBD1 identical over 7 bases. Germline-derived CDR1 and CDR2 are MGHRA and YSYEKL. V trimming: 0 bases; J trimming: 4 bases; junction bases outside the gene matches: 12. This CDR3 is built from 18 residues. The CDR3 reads CASSQEISFWDSYNEQFF. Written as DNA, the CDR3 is TGCGCCAGCAGCCAAGAGATCTCTTTTTGGGACAGTTACAATGAGCAGTTCTTC.

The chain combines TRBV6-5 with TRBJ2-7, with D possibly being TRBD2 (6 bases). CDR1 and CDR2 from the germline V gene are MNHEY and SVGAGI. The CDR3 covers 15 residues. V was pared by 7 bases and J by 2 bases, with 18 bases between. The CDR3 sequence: CASKRARESTYEQYF. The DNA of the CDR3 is TGTGCCAGCAAGAGAGCACGGGAGTCAACCTACGAGCAGTACTTC.

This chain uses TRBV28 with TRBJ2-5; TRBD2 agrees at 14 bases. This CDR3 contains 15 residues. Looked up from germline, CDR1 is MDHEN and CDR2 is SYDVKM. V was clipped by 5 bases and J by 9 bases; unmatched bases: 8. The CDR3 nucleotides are TGTGCCAGCAGTCTCGGGACTAGCGGGAGTGTGTCCCAGTACTTC. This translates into CASSLGTSGSVSQYF.

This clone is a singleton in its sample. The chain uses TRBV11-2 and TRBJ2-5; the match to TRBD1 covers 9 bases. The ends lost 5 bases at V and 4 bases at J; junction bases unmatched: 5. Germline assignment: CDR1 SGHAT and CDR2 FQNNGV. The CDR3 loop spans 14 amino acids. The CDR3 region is CASSDTGGGETQYF. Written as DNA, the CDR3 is TGTGCCAGCAGCGATACAGGGGGCGGAGAGACCCAGTACTTC.

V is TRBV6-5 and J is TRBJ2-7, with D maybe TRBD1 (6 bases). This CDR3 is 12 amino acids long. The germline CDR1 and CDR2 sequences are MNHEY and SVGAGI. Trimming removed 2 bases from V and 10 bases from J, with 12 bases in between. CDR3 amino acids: CASSYTAGEQYV. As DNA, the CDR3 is TGTGCCAGCAGTTACACTGCAGGGGAACAGTACGTC.

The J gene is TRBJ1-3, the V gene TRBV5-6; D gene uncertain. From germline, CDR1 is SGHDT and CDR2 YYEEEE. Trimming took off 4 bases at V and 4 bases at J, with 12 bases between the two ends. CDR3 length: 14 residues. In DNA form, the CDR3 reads TGTGCCAGCAGCCCCCTTGAAGCGGGAAACACCATATATTTT. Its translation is CASSPLEAGNTIYF.

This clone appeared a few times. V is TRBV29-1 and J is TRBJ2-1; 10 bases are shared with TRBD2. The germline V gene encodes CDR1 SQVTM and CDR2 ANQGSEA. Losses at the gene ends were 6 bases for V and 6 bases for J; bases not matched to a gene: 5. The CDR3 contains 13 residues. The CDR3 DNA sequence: TGCAGCGTGGTTAGCGGGAGGCCCAATGAGCAGTTCTTC. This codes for CSVVSGRPNEQFF.

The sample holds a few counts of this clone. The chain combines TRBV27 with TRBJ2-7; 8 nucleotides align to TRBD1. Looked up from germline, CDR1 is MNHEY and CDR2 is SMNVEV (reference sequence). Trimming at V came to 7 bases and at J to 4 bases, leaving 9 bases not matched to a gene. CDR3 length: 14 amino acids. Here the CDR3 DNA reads TGTGCCAGCACCCAGACAGGGGTCTTTTACGAGCAGTACGTC. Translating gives CASTQTGVFYEQYV.

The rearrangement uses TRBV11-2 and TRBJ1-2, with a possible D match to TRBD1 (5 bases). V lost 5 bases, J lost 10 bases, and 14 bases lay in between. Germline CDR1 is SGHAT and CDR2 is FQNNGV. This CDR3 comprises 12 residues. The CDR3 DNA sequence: TGTGCCAGCAGCCCAAATACAGGTCCCTACACCTTC. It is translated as CASSPNTGPYTF.

This CDR3 is CASSFLSGRHYEQYF. Here the CDR3 DNA reads TGTGCCAGCAGTTTTTTAAGCGGGAGACACTACGAGCAGTACTTC. The V gene is TRBV27, the J gene TRBJ2-7, with 8 nucleotides matching TRBD2. With V trimmed by 3 bases and J by 3 bases, 7 bases remained unmatched. The germline gives CDR1 MNHEY, CDR2 SMNVEV (reference sequence). This CDR3 is 15 amino acids long.

The CDR3 bases are TGTGCCAGCAGTAAACGGGACAGACCCTCCTACGAGCAGTACTTC. Its protein is CASSKRDRPSYEQYF. The gene calls are TRBV28 and TRBJ2-7; TRBD1 aligns across 7 bases. The germline V gene encodes CDR1 MDHEN and CDR2 SYDVKM. The CDR3 covers 15 residues. Trimming took 5 bases from V and 0 from J; bases not matched to a gene: 7.

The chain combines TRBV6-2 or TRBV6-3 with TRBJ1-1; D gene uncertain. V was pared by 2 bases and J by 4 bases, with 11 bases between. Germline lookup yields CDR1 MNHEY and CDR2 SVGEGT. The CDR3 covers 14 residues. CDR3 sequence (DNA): TGTGCCAGCAGTTACATCTCGCCCGGCACTGAAGCTTTCTTT. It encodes CASSYISPGTEAFF.

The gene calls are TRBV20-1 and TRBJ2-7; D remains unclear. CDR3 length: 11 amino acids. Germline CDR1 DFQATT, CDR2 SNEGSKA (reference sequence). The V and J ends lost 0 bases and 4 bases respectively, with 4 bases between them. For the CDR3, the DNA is TGCAGTGCTAGAGAACAATACGAGCAGTACTTC. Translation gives CSAREQYEQYF.

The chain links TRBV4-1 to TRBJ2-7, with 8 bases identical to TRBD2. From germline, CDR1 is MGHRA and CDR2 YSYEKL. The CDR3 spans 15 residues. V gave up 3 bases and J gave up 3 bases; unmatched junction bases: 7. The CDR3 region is CASSQGLLAGYEQYF. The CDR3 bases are TGCGCCAGCAGCCAGGGCCTGCTAGCGGGCTACGAGCAGTACTTC.